These 10 T cell receptor beta chains were all obtained from the same sample, sequenced in a study of T cell repertoires in cytomegalovirus infection. TCRdb re-derived calls from the reads in MiXCR, one entry per CDR3 protein. This table has some 940,000 distinct CDR3 sequences, 30% to 40% appearing once. Their cognate antigens are unknown. The source material was cultured CD8+ T cells from PBMCs, sampled from culture after CMV antigen stimulation. Receptors originate from a human donor in good health (CMV status not recorded). Some clones in this sample may be carry-over from other donors' samples.

The rearrangement joins TRBV27 to TRBJ2-7; tentative D call: TRBD1 (6 bases). V lost 6 bases and J 3 bases, leaving 24 bases between the germline ends. The CDR3 totals 17 residues. Germline V CDR1 and CDR2: MNHEY, SMNVEV (reference sequence). The CDR3 region is CASRVGHLPIPHYEQYV. CDR3 DNA: TGTGCCAGCAGAGTGGGACACCTTCCTATACCCCACTACGAGCAGTACGTC.

The rearrangement joins TRBV6-5 to TRBJ2-3; 9 nucleotides agree with TRBD1. CDR1 MNHEY and CDR2 SVGAGI come from the germline V gene. V lost 7 bases and J lost 6; bases outside the gene matches: 8. The CDR3 has 14 residues. CDR3 sequence: CASNSGTGRDTQYF. The DNA of the CDR3 is TGTGCCAGCAACTCCGGGACAGGGCGGGATACGCAGTATTTT.

This clonotype occurred once. Here the CDR3 DNA reads TGCGCCAGCAGCCAAGAATCTAGGAACACTGAAGCTTTCTTT. Residues: CASSQESRNTEAFF. The V gene is TRBV4-3, the J gene TRBJ1-1; D is ambiguous. The CDR3 length is 14 residues. Germline loops: CDR1 LGHNA, CDR2 YSLEER. V lost 0 bases, J lost 1 base, and 6 bases lay in between.

The rearrangement links TRBV27 to TRBJ2-7; TRBD1 agrees at 12 bases. This CDR3 region has 14 residues. V gave up 8 bases and J gave up 3 bases; unmatched junction bases: 5. Germline V gene lookup returns CDR1 MNHEY and CDR2 SMNVEV (reference sequence). The CDR3 DNA reads TGTGCCAGCGGGGACAGGGGGCTACTCTACGAGCAGTACGTC. Its protein is CASGDRGLLYEQYV.

In its sample, this clonotype was seen many times. The chain joins TRBV5-4 to TRBJ2-3, with D perhaps matching TRBD2 (6 bases). Germline V CDR1 and CDR2: SGHNT, YYREEE (reference sequence). This CDR3 has 13 amino acids. Trimming removed 4 bases from V and 2 bases from J, with 8 bases in between. The CDR3 coding sequence is TGTGCCAGCAGCGAGGGACTCACAGATACGCAGTATTTT. Its translation is CASSEGLTDTQYF.

V gene TRBV14 combines with J gene TRBJ2-6; D is unclear. The CDR3 consists of 15 residues. Per germline, CDR1 SGHDN and CDR2 FVKESK. V was clipped by 5 bases and J by 0 bases, with 8 bases between them. The CDR3 spells CASSGSSSGANVLTF. The CDR3 nucleotides are TGTGCCAGCAGCGGTTCAAGCTCTGGGGCCAACGTCCTGACTTTC.

This clonotype was counted many times. The chain links TRBV24-1 to TRBJ2-1; D possibly corresponds to TRBD1 (6 bases). The CDR3 totals 12 residues. Germline V CDR1 and CDR2: KGHDR, SFDVKD. Deletions cut 4 bases from V and 14 bases from J, with 14 bases between. The DNA of the CDR3 is TGTGCCACCAGTGACTTTTTGGGGGCCGAGTTCTTC. Translated, it gives CATSDFLGAEFF.

This chain joins TRBV6-5 and TRBJ1-3; D uncertain. Germline CDR1 is MNHEY and CDR2 is SVGAGI. The germline V and J ends were trimmed by 0 bases and 0 bases, with 9 bases remaining between them. CDR3 length: 16 residues. CDR3 in amino acids: CASSYSPLISGNTIYF. In DNA form, the CDR3 reads TGTGCCAGCAGTTACTCTCCGCTTATCTCTGGAAACACCATATATTTT.

J is TRBJ1-1 and V is TRBV6-5; D is uncertain. CDR1 MNHEY and CDR2 SVGAGI come from the germline V gene. Between the trimmed V and J ends, which lost 0 bases and 6 bases, there was a span of 11 bases. The CDR3 has 14 residues. The CDR3 loop is CASSYSGGFAEAFF. In DNA, the CDR3 is TGTGCCAGCAGTTACTCGGGCGGGTTCGCTGAAGCTTTCTTT.

Comment on this clonotype: The junction departs from the called germline gene at one end, perhaps through a read error. This rearrangement joins TRBV7-3 to TRBJ1-1, with a tentative D call TRBD1 (5 bases). The germline gives CDR1 SGHTA, CDR2 FQGTGA. CDR3 length: 15 amino acids. The CDR3 bases are TGTACCAGCAGCTTAATTAGGGGATCGAACACTGAAGCTTTCTTT. This encodes CTSSLIRGSNTEAFF.